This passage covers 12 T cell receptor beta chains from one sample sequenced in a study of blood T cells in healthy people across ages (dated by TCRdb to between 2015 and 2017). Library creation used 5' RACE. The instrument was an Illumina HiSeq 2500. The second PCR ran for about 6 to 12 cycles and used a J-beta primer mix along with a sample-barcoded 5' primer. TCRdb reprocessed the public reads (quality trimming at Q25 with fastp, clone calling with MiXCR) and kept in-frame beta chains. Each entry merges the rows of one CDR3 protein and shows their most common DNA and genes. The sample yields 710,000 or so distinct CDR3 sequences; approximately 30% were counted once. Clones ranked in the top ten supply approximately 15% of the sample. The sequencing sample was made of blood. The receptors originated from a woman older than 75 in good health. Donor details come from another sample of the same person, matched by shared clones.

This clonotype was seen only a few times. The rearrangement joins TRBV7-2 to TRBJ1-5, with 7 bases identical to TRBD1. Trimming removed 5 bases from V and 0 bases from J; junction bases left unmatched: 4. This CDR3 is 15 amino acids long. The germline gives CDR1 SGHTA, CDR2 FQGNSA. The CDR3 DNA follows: TGTGCCAGCAGCAACACAGGGGATAGCAATCAGCCCCAGCATTTT. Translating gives CASSNTGDSNQPQHF.

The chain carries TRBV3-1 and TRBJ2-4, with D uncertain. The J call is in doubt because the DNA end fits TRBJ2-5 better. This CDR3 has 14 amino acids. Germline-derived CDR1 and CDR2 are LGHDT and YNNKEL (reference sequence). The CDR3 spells CASSHSTYQETQYF. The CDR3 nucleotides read TGTGCCAGCAGCCACTCGACCTATCAGGAGACCCAGTACTTC.

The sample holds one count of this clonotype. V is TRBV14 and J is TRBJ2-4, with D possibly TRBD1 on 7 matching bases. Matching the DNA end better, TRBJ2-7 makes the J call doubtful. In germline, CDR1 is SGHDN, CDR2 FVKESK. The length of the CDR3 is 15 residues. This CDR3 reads CASSQGQGGLYEQYF. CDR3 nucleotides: TGTGCCAGCAGCCAAGGGCAGGGGGGTCTCTACGAGCAGTACTTC.

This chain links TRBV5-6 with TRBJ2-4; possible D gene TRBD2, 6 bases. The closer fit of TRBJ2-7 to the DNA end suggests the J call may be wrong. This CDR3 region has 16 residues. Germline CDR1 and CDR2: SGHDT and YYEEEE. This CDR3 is CASSLEGGGAFYEQYF. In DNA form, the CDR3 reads TGTGCCAGCAGCTTGGAGGGCGGCGGGGCATTCTACGAGCAGTACTTC.

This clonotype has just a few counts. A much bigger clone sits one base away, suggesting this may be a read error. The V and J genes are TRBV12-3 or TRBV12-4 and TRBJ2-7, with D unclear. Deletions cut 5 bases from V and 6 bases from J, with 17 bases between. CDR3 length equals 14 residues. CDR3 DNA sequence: TGTGCCAGCAGTACGGCGCTATCGGGCGGCGAGCAGTACTTC. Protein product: CASSTALSGGEQYF.

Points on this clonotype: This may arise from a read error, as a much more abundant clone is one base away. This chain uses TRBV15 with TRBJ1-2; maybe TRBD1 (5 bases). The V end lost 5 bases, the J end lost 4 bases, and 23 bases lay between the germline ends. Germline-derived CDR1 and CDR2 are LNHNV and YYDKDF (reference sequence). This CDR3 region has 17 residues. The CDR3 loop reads CATSSLWQGARIYGYTF. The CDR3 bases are TGTGCCACCAGCTCCCTCTGGCAGGGCGCGAGGATCTATGGCTACACCTTC.

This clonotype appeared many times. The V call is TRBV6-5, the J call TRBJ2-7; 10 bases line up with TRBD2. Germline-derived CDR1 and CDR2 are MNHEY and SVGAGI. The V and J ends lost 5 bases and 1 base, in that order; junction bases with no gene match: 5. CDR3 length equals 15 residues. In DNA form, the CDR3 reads TGTGCCAGCAGTCTAATGACTAGCGGGTCCTACGAGCAGTACTTC. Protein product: CASSLMTSGSYEQYF.

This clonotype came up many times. CDR3 in amino acids: CSVEGDPPRGEQYF. The CDR3 coding sequence is TGCAGCGTTGAAGGGGACCCCCCCCGAGGGGAGCAGTACTTC. The V and J genes are TRBV29-1 and TRBJ2-7; D may correspond to TRBD1 or TRBD2 (5 bases each). Trimming took 1 base from V and 7 from J, leaving 17 bases between them. Germline CDR1 SQVTM, CDR2 ANQGSEA. This CDR3 is 14 amino acids long.

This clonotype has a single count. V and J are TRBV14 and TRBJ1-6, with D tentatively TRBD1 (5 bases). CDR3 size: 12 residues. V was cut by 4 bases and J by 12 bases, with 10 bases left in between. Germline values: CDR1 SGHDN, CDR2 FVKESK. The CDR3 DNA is TGTGCCAGCAGCCCCCTAAGGGGACCCCTCCACTTT. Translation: CASSPLRGPLHF. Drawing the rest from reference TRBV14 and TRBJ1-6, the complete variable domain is EAGVTQFPSHSVIEKGQTVTLRCDPISGHDNLYWYRRVMGKEIKFLLHFVKESKQDESGMPNNRFLAERTGGTYSTLKVQPAELEDSGVYFCASSPLRGPLHFGNGTRLTVT.

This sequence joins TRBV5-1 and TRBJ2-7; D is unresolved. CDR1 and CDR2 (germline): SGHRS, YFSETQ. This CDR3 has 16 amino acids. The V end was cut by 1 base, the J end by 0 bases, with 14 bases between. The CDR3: CASSLRPAGSSYEQYF. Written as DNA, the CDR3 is TGCGCCAGCAGCTTGAGGCCCGCCGGCAGCTCCTACGAGCAGTACTTC. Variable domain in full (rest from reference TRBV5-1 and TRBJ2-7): KAGVTQTPRYLIKTRGQQVTLSCSPISGHRSVSWYQQTPGQGLQFLFEYFSETQRNKGNFPGRFSGRQFSNSRSEMNVSTLELGDSALYLCASSLRPAGSSYEQYFGPGTRLTVT.

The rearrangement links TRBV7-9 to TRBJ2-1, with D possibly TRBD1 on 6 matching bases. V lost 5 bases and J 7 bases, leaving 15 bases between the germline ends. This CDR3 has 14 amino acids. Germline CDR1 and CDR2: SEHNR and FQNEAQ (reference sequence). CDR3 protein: CASSVHRDGNEQFF. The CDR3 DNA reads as TGTGCCAGCAGCGTCCACAGGGACGGGAATGAGCAGTTCTTC. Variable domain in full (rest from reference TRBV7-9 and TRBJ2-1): DTGVSQNPRHKITKRGQNVTFRCDPISEHNRLYWYRQTLGQGPEFLTYFQNEAQLEKSRLLSDRFSAERPKGSFSTLEIQRTEQGDSAMYLCASSVHRDGNEQFFGPGTRLTVL.

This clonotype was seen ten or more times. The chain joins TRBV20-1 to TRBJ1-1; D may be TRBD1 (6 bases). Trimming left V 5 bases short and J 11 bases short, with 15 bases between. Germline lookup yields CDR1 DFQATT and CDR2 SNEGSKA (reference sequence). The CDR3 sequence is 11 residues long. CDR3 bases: TGCAGTGCTGCGAGGACAGATGGCGCTTTCTTT. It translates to CSAARTDGAFF.